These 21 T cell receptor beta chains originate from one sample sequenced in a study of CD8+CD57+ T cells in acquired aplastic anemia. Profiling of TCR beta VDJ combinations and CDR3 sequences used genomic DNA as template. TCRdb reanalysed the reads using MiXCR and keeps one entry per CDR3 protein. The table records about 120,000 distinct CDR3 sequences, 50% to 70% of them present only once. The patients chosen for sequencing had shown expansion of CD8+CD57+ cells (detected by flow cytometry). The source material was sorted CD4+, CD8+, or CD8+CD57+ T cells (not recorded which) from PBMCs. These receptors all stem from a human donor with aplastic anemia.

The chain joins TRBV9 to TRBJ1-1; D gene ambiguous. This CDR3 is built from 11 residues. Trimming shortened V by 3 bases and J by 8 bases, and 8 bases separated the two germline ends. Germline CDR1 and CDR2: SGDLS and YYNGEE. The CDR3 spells CASSGAYEAFF. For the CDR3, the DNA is TGTGCCAGCAGCGGGGCCTACGAAGCTTTCTTT.

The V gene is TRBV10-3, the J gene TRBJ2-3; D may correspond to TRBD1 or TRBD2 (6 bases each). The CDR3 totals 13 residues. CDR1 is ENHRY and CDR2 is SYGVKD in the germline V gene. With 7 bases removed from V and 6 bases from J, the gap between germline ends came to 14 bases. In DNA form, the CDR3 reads TGTGCCATCAAGGGGGAGGTGGTGGATACGCAGTATTTT. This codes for CAIKGEVVDTQYF.

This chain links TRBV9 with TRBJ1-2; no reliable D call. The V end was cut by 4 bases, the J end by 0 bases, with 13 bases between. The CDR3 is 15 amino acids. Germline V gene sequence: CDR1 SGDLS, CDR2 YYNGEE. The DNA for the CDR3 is TGTGCCAGCAGCCAGGCATACTCGGCTAACTATGGCTACACCTTC. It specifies CASSQAYSANYGYTF.

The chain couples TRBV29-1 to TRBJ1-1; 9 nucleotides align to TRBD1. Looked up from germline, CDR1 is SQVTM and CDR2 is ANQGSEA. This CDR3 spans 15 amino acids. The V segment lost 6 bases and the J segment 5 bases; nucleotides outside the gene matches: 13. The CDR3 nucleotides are TGCAGCGTAACAGGGGGCGGTCGGGGCTGGACTGAAGCTTTCTTT. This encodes CSVTGGGRGWTEAFF.

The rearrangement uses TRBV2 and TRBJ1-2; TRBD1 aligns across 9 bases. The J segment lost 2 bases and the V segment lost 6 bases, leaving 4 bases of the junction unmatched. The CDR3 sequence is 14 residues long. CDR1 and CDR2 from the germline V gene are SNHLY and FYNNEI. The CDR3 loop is CASRGTGWNYGYTF. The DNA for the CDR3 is TGTGCCAGCAGAGGGACAGGGTGGAACTATGGCTACACCTTC.

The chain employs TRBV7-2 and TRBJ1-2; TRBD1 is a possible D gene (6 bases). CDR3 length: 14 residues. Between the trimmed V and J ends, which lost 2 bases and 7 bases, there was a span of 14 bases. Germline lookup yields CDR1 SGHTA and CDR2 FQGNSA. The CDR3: CASSLHQGRSGYTF. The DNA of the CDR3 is TGTGCCAGCAGCTTACATCAGGGGAGAAGTGGCTACACCTTC.

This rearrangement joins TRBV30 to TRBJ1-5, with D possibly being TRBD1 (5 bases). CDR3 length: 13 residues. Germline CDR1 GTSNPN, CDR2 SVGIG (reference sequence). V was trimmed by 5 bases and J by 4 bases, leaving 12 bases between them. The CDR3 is CAWAPGRNQPQHF. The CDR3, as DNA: TGTGCCTGGGCCCCGGGACGAAATCAGCCCCAGCATTTT.

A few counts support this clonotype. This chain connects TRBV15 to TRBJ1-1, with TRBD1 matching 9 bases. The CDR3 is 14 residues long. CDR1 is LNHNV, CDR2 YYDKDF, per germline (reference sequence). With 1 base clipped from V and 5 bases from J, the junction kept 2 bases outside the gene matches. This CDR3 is CATSRAGQGTEAFF. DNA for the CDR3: TGTGCCACCAGCAGAGCTGGACAGGGGACTGAAGCTTTCTTT.

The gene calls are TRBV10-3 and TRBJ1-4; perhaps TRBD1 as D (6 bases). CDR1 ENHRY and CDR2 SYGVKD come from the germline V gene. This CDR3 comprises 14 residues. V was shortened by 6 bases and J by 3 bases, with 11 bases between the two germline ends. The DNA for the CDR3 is TGTGCCATCAGCGAAGACAGGTCTAATGAAAAACTGTTTTTT. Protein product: CAISEDRSNEKLFF.

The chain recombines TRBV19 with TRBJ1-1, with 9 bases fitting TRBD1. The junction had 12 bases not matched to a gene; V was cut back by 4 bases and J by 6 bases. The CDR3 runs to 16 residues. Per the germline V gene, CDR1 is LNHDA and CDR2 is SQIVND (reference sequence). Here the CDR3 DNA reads TGTGCCAGTAGTACAACAGGGGGCGCGGGGAGGGCTGAAGCTTTCTTT. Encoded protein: CASSTTGGAGRAEAFF. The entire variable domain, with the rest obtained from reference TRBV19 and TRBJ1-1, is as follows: DGGITQSPKYLFRKEGQNVTLSCEQNLNHDAMYWYRQDPGQGLRLIYYSQIVNDFQKGDIAEGYSVSREKKESFPLTVTSAQKNPTAFYLCASSTTGGAGRAEAFFGQGTRLTVV.

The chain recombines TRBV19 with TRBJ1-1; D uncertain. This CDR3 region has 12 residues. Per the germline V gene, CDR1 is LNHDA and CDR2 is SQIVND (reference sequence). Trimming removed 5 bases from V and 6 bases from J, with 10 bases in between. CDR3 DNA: TGTGCCAGTAGTCCTCATTCTCCTGAAGCTTTCTTT. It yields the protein CASSPHSPEAFF.

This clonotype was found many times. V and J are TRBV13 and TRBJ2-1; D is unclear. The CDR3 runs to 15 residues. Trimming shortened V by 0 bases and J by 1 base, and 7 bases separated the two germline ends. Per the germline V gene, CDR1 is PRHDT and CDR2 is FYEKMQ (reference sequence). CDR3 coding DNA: TGTGCCAGCAGCTTAGGACAGACATCCTACAATGAGCAGTTCTTC. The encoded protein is CASSLGQTSYNEQFF. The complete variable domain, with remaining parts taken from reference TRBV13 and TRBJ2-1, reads AAGVIQSPRHLIKEKRETATLKCYPIPRHDTVYWYQQGPGQDPQFLISFYEKMQSDKGSIPDRFSAQQFSDYHSELNMSSLELGDSALYFCASSLGQTSYNEQFFGPGTRLTVL.

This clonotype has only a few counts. The CDR3 DNA reads as TGTGCCTGGGCCGGGCCGAATACCGACGAGCAGTACTTC. It encodes CAWAGPNTDEQYF. The rearrangement joins TRBV30 to TRBJ2-7; D is unclear. V lost 5 bases, J lost 5 bases, and 16 bases lay in between. The CDR3 runs 13 residues. Looked up from germline, CDR1 is GTSNPN and CDR2 is SVGIG (reference sequence).

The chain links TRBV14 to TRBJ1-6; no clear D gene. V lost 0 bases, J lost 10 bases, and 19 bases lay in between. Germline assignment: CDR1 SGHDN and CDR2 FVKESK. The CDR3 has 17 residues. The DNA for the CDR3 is TGTGCCAGCAGCCAAGATGGCCCGGTTAACTCGGCCTCACCCCTCCACTTT. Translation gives CASSQDGPVNSASPLHF. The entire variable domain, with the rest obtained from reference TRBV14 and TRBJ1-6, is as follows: EAGVTQFPSHSVIEKGQTVTLRCDPISGHDNLYWYRRVMGKEIKFLLHFVKESKQDESGMPNNRFLAERTGGTYSTLKVQPAELEDSGVYFCASSQDGPVNSASPLHFGNGTRLTVT.

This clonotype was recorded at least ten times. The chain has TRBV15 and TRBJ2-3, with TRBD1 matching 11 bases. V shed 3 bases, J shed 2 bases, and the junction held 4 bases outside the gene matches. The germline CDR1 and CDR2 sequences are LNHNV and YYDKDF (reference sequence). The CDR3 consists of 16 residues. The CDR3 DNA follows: TGTGCCACCAGCAGTAGGACAGGGGGCTTCACAGATACGCAGTATTTT. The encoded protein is CATSSRTGGFTDTQYF. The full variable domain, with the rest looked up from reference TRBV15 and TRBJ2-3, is DAMVIQNPRYQVTQFGKPVTLSCSQTLNHNVMYWYQQKSSQAPKLLFHYYDKDFNNEADTPDNFQSRRPNTSFCFLDIRSPGLGDTAMYLCATSSRTGGFTDTQYFGPGTRLTVL.

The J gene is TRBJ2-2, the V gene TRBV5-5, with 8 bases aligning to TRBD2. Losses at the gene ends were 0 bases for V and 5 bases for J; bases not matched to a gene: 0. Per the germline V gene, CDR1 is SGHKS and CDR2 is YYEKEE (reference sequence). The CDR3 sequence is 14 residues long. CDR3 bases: TGTGCCAGCAGCTTGGCGGGGGGGACCGGGGAGCTGTTTTTT. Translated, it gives CASSLAGGTGELFF.

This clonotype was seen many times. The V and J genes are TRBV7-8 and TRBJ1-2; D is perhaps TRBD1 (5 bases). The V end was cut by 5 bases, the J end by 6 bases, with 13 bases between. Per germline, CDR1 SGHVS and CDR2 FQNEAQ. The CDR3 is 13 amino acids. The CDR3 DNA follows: TGTGCCAGCAGCCCACGGGGAGGGGATGGCTACACCTTC. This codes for CASSPRGGDGYTF. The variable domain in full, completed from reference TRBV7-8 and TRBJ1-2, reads GAGVSQSPRYKVAKRGQDVALRCDPISGHVSLFWYQQALGQGPEFLTYFQNEAQLDKSGLPSDRFFAERPEGSVSTLKIQRTQQEDSAVYLCASSPRGGDGYTFGSGTRLTVV.

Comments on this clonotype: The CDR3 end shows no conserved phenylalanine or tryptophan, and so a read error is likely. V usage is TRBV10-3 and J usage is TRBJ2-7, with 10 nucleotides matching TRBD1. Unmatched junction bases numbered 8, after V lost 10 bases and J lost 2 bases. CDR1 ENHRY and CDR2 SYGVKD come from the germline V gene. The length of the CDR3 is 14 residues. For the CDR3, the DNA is TGTGCCAGCCATTCGGGACAGGGGACCTACGAGCAGTACCTC. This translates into CASHSGQGTYEQYL.

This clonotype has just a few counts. The DNA for the CDR3 is TGCGCCAGCCTATACGGAGCAGGTGGGATCTACGAGCAGTACGTC. Amino acid sequence: CASLYGAGGIYEQYV. The chain uses TRBV10-1 and TRBJ2-7; no reliable D call. Germline-derived CDR1 and CDR2 are WNHNN and SYGVQD (reference sequence). The CDR3 length is 15 residues. Trimming removed 8 bases from V and 3 bases from J, with 20 bases in between.

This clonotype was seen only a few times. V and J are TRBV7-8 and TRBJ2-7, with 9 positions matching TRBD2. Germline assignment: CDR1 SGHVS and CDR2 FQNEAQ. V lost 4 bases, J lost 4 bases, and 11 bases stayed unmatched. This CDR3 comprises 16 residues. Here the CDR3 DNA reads TGTGCCAGCAGCTCGCTGGTGTGGACTAGCGATTACGAGCAGTACTTC. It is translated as CASSSLVWTSDYEQYF.

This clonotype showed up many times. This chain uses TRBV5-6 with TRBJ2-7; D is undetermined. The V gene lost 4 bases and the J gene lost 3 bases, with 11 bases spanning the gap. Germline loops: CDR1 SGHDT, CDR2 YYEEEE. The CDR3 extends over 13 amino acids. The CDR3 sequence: CASSRSPDYEQYF. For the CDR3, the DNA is TGTGCCAGCAGCAGATCCCCTGACTACGAGCAGTACTTC.